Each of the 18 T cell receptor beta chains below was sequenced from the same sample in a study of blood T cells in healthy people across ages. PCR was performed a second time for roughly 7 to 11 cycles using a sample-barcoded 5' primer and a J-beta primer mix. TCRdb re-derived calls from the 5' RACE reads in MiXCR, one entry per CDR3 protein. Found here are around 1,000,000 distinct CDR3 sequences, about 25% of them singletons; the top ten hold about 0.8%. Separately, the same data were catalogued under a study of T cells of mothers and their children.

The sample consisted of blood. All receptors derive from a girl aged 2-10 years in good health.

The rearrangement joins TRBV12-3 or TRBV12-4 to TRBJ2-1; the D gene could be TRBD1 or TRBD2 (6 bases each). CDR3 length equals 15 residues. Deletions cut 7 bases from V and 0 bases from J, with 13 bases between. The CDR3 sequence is CASNPGGPSYNEQFF. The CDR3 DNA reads TGTGCCAGCAATCCCGGGGGCCCCTCCTACAATGAGCAGTTCTTC.

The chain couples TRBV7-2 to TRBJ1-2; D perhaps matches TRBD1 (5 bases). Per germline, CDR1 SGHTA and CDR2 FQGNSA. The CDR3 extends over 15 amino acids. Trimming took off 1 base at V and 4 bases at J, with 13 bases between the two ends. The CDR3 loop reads CASSLEGASSYGYTF. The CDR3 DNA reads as TGTGCCAGCAGCTTAGAAGGGGCCAGCTCCTATGGCTACACCTTC.

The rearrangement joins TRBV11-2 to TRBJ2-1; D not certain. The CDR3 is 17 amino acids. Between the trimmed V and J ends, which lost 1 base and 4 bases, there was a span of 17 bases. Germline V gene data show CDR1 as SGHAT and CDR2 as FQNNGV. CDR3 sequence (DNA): TGTGCCAGCAGCTTAGGTTGGCCCGGTACAGCATACAATGAGCAGTTCTTC. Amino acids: CASSLGWPGTAYNEQFF.

CDR3 sequence reads: CSVVRDTDTQYF. Written as DNA, the CDR3 is TGCAGCGTTGTCAGGGACACAGATACGCAGTATTTT. This chain uses TRBV29-1 with TRBJ2-3; D may be TRBD1 (5 bases). The CDR3 length is 12 residues. CDR1 SQVTM and CDR2 ANQGSEA come from the germline V gene. V lost 4 bases to trimming and J lost 2 bases, with 7 bases between them.

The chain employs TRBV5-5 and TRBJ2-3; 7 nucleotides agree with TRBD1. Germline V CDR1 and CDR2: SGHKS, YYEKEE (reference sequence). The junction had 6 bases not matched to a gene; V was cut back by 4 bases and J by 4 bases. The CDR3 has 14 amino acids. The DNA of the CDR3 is TGTGCCAGCAGCCCGGGACAGAACGCAGATACGCAGTATTTT. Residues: CASSPGQNADTQYF.

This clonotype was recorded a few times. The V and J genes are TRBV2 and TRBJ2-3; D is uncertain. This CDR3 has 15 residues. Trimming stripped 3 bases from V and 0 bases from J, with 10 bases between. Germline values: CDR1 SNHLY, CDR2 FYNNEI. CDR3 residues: CASSEVVRSTDTQYF. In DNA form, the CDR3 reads TGTGCCAGCAGTGAGGTGGTCCGGAGCACAGATACGCAGTATTTT.

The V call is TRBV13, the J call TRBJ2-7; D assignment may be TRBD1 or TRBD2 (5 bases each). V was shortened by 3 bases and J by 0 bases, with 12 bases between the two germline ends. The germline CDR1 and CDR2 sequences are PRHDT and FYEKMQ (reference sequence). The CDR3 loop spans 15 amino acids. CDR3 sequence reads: CASSFRGENSYEQYF. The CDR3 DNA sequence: TGTGCCAGCAGCTTCCGAGGGGAGAACTCCTACGAGCAGTACTTC.

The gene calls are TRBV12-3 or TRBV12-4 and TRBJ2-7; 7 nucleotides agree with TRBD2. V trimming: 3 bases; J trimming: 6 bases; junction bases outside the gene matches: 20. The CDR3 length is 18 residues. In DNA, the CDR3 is TGTGCCAGCAGTTTTATAGTTGAGCGGGGCACCCTTTCACGCGAGCAGTACTTC. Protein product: CASSFIVERGTLSREQYF.

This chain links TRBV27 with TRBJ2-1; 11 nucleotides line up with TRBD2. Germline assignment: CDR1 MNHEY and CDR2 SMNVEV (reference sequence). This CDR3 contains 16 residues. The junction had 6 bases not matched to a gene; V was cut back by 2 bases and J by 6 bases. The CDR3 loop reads CASSLLAGGSLNEQFF. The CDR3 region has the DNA TGTGCCAGCAGTTTACTAGCGGGGGGATCGCTCAATGAGCAGTTCTTC.

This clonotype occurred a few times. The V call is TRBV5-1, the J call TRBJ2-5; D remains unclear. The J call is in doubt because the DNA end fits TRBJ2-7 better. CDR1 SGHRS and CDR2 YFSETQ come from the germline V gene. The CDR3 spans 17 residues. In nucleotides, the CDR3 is TGCGCCAGCAGCTTGGAGACATGGGGTGACTTCTCCTACGAGCAGTACTTC. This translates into CASSLETWGDFSYEQYF.

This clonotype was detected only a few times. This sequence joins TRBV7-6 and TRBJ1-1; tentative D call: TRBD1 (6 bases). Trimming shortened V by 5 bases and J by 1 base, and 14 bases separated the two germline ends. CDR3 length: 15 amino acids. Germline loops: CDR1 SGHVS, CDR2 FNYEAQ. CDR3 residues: CASSTDKTGNTEAFF. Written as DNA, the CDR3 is TGTGCCAGCAGCACAGATAAGACAGGGAACACTGAAGCTTTCTTT.

The CDR3, as DNA: TGCGCCAGCAGCCCACGGGAAAACAATGAGCAGTTCTTC. Translation: CASSPRENNEQFF. This chain links TRBV5-1 with TRBJ2-1; maybe TRBD2 (5 bases). The V gene's germline CDR1 is SGHRS and CDR2 YFSETQ. CDR3 length: 13 residues. V was pared by 4 bases and J by 5 bases, with 10 bases between.

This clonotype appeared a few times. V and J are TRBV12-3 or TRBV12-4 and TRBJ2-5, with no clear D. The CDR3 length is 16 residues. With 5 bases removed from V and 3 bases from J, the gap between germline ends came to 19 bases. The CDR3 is CASSGASMGLEETQYF. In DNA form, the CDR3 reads TGTGCCAGCAGTGGTGCCAGCATGGGGTTAGAAGAGACCCAGTACTTC.

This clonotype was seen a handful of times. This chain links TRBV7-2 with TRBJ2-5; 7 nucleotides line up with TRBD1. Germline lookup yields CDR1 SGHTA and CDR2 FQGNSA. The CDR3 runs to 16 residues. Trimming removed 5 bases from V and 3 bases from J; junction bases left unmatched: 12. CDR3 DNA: TGTGCCAGCAGCCAAATAACAGGGGCCCCAGAAGAGACCCAGTACTTC. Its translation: CASSQITGAPEETQYF.

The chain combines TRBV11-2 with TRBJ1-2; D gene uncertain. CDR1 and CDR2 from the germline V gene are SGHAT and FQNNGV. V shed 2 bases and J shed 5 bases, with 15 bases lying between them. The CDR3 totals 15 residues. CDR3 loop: CASSLLDGRTYGYTF. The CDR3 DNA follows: TGTGCCAGCAGCTTATTAGACGGACGAACTTATGGCTACACCTTC.

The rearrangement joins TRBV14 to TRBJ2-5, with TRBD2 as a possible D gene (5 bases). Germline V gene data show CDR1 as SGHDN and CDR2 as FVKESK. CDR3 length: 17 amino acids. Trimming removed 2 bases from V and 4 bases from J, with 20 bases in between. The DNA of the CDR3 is TGTGCCAGCAGCCAATCGCATTCGTGGTTCGGAGGAGAGACCCAGTACTTC. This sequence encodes CASSQSHSWFGGETQYF.

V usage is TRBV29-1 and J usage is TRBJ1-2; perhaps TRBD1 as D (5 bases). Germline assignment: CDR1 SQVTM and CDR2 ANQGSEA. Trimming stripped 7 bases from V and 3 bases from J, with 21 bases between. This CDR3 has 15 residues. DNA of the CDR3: TGCAGCGCAAATCTGGTGAGGGGCAGGTACTATGGCTACACCTTC. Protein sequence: CSANLVRGRYYGYTF.

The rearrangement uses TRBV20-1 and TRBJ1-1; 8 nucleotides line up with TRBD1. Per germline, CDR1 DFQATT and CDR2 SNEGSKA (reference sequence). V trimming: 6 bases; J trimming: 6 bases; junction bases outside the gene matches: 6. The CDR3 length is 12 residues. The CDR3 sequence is CSAEGQGPEAFF. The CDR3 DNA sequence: TGCAGTGCGGAAGGACAGGGCCCTGAAGCTTTCTTT.